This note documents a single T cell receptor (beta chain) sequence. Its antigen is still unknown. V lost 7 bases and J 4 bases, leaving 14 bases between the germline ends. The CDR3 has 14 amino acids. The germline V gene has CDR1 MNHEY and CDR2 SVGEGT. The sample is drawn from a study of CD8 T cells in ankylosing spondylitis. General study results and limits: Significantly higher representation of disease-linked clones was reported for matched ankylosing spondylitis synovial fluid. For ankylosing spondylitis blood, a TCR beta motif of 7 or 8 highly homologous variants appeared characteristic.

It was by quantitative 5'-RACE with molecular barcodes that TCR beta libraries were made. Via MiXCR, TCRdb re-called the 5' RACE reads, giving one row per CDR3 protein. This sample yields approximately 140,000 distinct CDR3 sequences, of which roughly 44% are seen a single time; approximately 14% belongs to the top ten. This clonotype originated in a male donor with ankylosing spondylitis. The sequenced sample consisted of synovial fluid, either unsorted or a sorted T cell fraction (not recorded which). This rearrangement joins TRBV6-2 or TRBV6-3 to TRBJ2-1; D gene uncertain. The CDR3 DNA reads TGTGCCAGCACCACCACCGTGCGGTACAATGAGCAGTTCTTC. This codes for CASTTTVRYNEQFF.